The present T cell receptor beta chain was sequenced within a study of blood T cells in healthy people across ages. The authors ran a second PCR of about 6 to 11 cycles using a sample-barcoded 5' primer and a J-beta primer mix. In TCRdb, the 5' RACE reads were re-called with MiXCR into one record per CDR3 protein. The sample lists some 1 million distinct CDR3 sequences; 45% were seen once. Trimming removed 1 base from V and 4 bases from J; junction bases left unmatched: 6. The CDR3 runs to 16 residues. Aged roughly 6 to 100, donors were systemically healthy Caucasians from Russia. Findings and limits, study-wide: Because donor CMV status was unknown, expanded clonotype changes were possibly confounded.

This clonotype was picked up a small number of times. Its antigen is undetermined. This receptor was identified in a woman aged 55-70 years in good health. The specimen sequenced was blood. The chain joins TRBV12-3 or TRBV12-4 to TRBJ2-1; TRBD2 matches at 8 bases. The chain's CDR3 is CASSLVLADPYNEQFF. The DNA of the CDR3 is TGTGCCAGCAGTTTAGTACTAGCGGACCCATACAATGAGCAGTTCTTC.